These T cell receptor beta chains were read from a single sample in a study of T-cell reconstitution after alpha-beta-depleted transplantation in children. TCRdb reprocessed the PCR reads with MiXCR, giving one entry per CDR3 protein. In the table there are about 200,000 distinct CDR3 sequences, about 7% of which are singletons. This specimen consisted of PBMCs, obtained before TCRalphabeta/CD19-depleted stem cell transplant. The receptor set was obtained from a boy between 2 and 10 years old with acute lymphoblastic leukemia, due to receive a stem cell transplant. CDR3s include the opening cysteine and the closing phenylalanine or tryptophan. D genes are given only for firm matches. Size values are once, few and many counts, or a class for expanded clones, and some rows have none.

CASSLYGAEAFF TGTGCCAGCAGTTTATACGGGGCTGAAGCTTTCTTT . TRBJ1-1 many TRBV28
CASSTRDSVQETQYF TGTGCCAGCAGCACCCGGGACTCCGTCCAAGAGACCCAGTACTTC . TRBJ2-5 . TRBV7-9
CASSLPGPQETQYF TGTGCCAGCAGCTTACCAGGCCCCCAAGAGACCCAGTACTTC . TRBJ2-5 . TRBV7-2
CSARGLAGGDSYNEQFF TGCAGTGCTAGAGGACTAGCGGGGGGCGACTCCTACAATGAGCAGTTCTTC TRBD2 TRBJ2-1 many TRBV20-1
CASSFKRNTGELFF TGTGCCAGCAGTTTTAAGAGGAACACCGGGGAGCTGTTTTTT . TRBJ2-2 many TRBV12-3/TRBV12-4
CASSFFGSGSTDTQYF TGTGCCAGCAGTTTTTTCGGTAGCGGGAGCACAGATACGCAGTATTTT TRBD2 TRBJ2-3 few TRBV28
CASSLALDNEQFF TGTGCCAGCAGCTTAGCGCTTGACAATGAGCAGTTCTTC . TRBJ2-1 . TRBV7-9
CSVEDDRVGKAFF TGCAGCGTTGAAGATGACAGGGTAGGAAAAGCTTTCTTT TRBD1 TRBJ1-1 many TRBV29-1
CASTIGQGGEAFF TGTGCCAGCACTATCGGACAGGGGGGTGAAGCTTTCTTT TRBD1 TRBJ1-1 many TRBV28
CSATGQFYEQYF TGCAGTGCCACGGGACAGTTCTACGAGCAGTACTTC TRBD1 TRBJ2-7 many TRBV20-1
CSARVLGEQPQHF TGCAGTGCTAGAGTCCTCGGGGAACAGCCCCAGCATTTT . TRBJ1-5 many TRBV20-1
CASTENSGGAQYEQYF TGTGCCAGCACCGAAAACAGCGGGGGGGCCCAGTACGAGCAGTACTTC TRBD2 TRBJ2-7 few TRBV27
CSVSGPERTQHF TGCAGCGTTTCCGGGCCCGAAAGGACCCAGCATTTT . TRBJ1-5 few TRBV29-1
CASSLVTAYEQYF TGTGCCAGCAGCTTAGTTACAGCGTACGAGCAGTACTTC . TRBJ2-7 many TRBV7-9
CASSPRPLYEQYF TGTGCCAGCAGCCCCCGTCCGCTCTACGAGCAGTACTTC . TRBJ2-7 many TRBV28
CSASRQGTLAEQYF TGCAGTGCTAGCAGACAGGGTACCCTAGCCGAGCAGTACTTC TRBD1 TRBJ2-7 . TRBV20-1
CATSRVNEKLFF TGTGCCACCAGCAGGGTTAATGAAAAACTGTTTTTT . TRBJ1-4 many TRBV15
CASSGIRDYPYEQYF TGTGCCAGCAGCGGCATCCGGGACTATCCCTACGAGCAGTACTTC TRBD2 TRBJ2-7 few TRBV7-2
CASTPGAGGLSGELFF TGTGCCAGCACCCCTGGAGCGGGGGGCTTGTCCGGGGAGCTGTTTTTT TRBD2 TRBJ2-2 many TRBV12-3/TRBV12-4
CASSLVGGTANEKLFF TGTGCCAGCAGCTTAGTAGGTGGGACGGCTAATGAAAAACTGTTTTTT . TRBJ1-4 many TRBV7-2
CASSQARSTDTQYF TGCGCCAGCAGCCAAGCCAGGTCTACAGATACGCAGTATTTT . TRBJ2-3 . TRBV4-3
CASSPPRGKNYGYTF TGTGCCAGCAGCCCCCCTCGAGGGAAGAACTATGGCTACACCTTC . TRBJ1-2 many TRBV3-1